Presented here are 4 T cell receptor beta chains from one specimen sequenced in a study of T cells in Graves' hyperthyroidism and ophthalmopathy. Amplification targeted TCR beta CDR3 regions from RNA transcripts. When the TCR CDR3 underwent first-round RT-PCR, the HTBI primer set was used. Using its own MiXCR run on the multiplex PCR reads, TCRdb lists one record per CDR3 protein. The sample includes about 580,000 distinct CDR3 sequences, approximately 44% of them seen just once. The material sequenced was peripheral blood or thyroid tissue (not recorded which). The receptors here all came from a woman aged 18-30 years with Graves' hyperthyroidism.

This rearrangement joins TRBV28 to TRBJ2-7, with 9 nucleotides matching TRBD2. The CDR3 length is 13 residues. Trimming cost V 7 bases and J 7 bases; bases outside gene matches: 8. Germline V CDR1 and CDR2: MDHEN, SYDVKM. In DNA form, the CDR3 reads TGTGCCAGCATAGCGGGAGCGGGGAATGAGCAGTACTTC. Its protein is CASIAGAGNEQYF.

This clonotype was detected ten times or more. This sequence joins TRBV5-1 and TRBJ2-7, with D perhaps matching TRBD1 (5 bases). Germline assignment: CDR1 SGHRS and CDR2 YFSETQ. This CDR3 is 14 amino acids long. Trimming pared 5 bases from V and 3 bases from J, leaving 15 bases between. CDR3 region: CASRPRVESYEQYF. In DNA, the CDR3 is TGCGCCAGCAGGCCCAGGGTGGAGAGCTACGAGCAGTACTTC.

The table lists this clonotype with a count of one. The J gene is TRBJ2-7, the V gene TRBV7-2; possibly TRBD1 for D (6 bases). Germline assignment: CDR1 SGHTA and CDR2 FQGNSA. The CDR3 contains 13 residues. The V gene lost 3 bases and the J gene lost 7 bases, with 13 bases spanning the gap. The CDR3 sequence is CASSLTGSQEQYF. CDR3 coding DNA: TGTGCCAGCAGCTTGACAGGTTCGCAGGAGCAGTACTTC.

The V gene is TRBV20-1, the J gene TRBJ1-5; D uncertain. From germline, CDR1 is DFQATT and CDR2 SNEGSKA (reference sequence). This CDR3 region has 15 residues. V lost 5 bases and J lost 3, with 17 bases in between. The CDR3 bases are TGCAGTGCTTGGGATAGCCAGGTGTACAATCAGCCCCAGCATTTT. As protein: CSAWDSQVYNQPQHF.